One and the same sample provided the 17 T cell receptor beta chains below, sequenced in a study of radiotherapy plus CTLA-4 blockade in lung cancer. Assay used: immunoSEQ multiplex PCR; TCRdb lists only in-frame clones, some missing. Here the sample spans roughly 100,000 clones, more than 75% being singletons. Sequencing was performed on peripheral blood, taken from a patient treated with radiotherapy plus ipilimumab. These receptors originate from a human donor with non-small cell lung cancer that progressed on radiotherapy plus ipilimumab. Some clones in this sample may be carry-over from other donors' samples.

This clone showed up just once. The rearrangement links TRBV15 to TRBJ1-1, with D possibly being TRBD1 (5 bases). V was pared by 2 bases and J by 4 bases, with 11 bases between. This CDR3 has 14 residues. Germline V CDR1 and CDR2: LNHNV, YYDKDF (reference sequence). This CDR3 reads CATSRPRGATEAFF. In DNA form, the CDR3 reads TGTGCCACCAGCAGACCTAGGGGAGCCACTGAAGCTTTCTTT.

This chain connects TRBV25-1 to TRBJ2-5; a weak D match, TRBD1 (6 bases). The CDR3 loop spans 16 amino acids. CDR1 MGHDK and CDR2 SYGVNS come from the germline V gene. The V gene lost 0 bases and the J gene lost 2 bases, with 13 bases spanning the gap. This CDR3 is CASSEYGGSKQETQYF. CDR3 coding DNA: TGTGCCAGCAGTGAATATGGGGGCAGCAAGCAAGAGACCCAGTACTTC.

This clone appeared a few times. The chain has TRBV11-2 and TRBJ2-1, with D unresolved. This CDR3 region has 11 residues. The germline V gene has CDR1 SGHAT and CDR2 FQNNGV. V was shortened by 1 base and J by 9 bases, with 4 bases between the two germline ends. CDR3 in DNA: TGTGCCAGCAGCTTAGGTCCTGAGCAGTTCTTC. Translating gives CASSLGPEQFF.

The genes are TRBV11-2 and TRBJ2-4; D unresolved. Trimming pared 6 bases from V and 7 bases from J, leaving 16 bases between. The CDR3 has 14 amino acids. Per the germline V gene, CDR1 is SGHAT and CDR2 is FQNNGV. CDR3: CASSSPGSRNIQYF. Here the CDR3 DNA reads TGTGCCAGCAGTAGCCCCGGGTCAAGGAACATTCAGTACTTC.

This chain uses TRBV7-9 with TRBJ1-1, with D hard to call. Per germline, CDR1 SEHNR and CDR2 FQNEAQ (reference sequence). The CDR3 length is 12 residues. Trimming stripped 7 bases from V and 0 bases from J, with 6 bases between. CDR3 in DNA: TGTGCCAGCAACGGAGTGAACACTGAAGCTTTCTTT. Amino acid sequence: CASNGVNTEAFF. Drawing the rest from reference TRBV7-9 and TRBJ1-1, the complete variable domain is DTGVSQNPRHKITKRGQNVTFRCDPISEHNRLYWYRQTLGQGPEFLTYFQNEAQLEKSRLLSDRFSAERPKGSFSTLEIQRTEQGDSAMYLCASNGVNTEAFFGQGTRLTVV.

This clone was detected only a few times. CDR3 in DNA: TGTGCCAGCAGCTTGGGACAGGGGCAGCCCCAGCATTTT. This sequence encodes CASSLGQGQPQHF. The chain couples TRBV7-3 to TRBJ1-5; 10 bases are a match to TRBD1. V dropped 3 bases and J dropped 7; count of bases not matched to a gene: 0. The CDR3 has 13 amino acids. Germline-derived CDR1 and CDR2 are SGHTA and FQGTGA.

The chain is built from TRBV5-1 and TRBJ2-1; 9 bases are shared with TRBD2. There are 14 residues in the CDR3. Trimming took 6 bases from V and 4 from J; bases not matched to a gene: 5. Per germline, CDR1 SGHRS and CDR2 YFSETQ. As DNA, the CDR3 is TGCGCCAGCACCAGAGCGGGGGGATACAATGAGCAGTTCTTC. It encodes CASTRAGGYNEQFF.

V is TRBV7-2 and J is TRBJ2-5; D gene ambiguous. The CDR3 spans 12 residues. The germline V gene encodes CDR1 SGHTA and CDR2 FQGNSA. With 6 bases removed from V and 0 bases from J, the gap between germline ends came to 5 bases. CDR3 coding DNA: TGTGCCAGCAGACCTAACCAAGAGACCCAGTACTTC. The encoded protein is CASRPNQETQYF. Complete variable domain (other parts from reference TRBV7-2 and TRBJ2-5): GAGVSQSPSNKVTEKGKDVELRCDPISGHTALYWYRQSLGQGLEFLIYFQGNSAPDKSGLPSDRFSAERTGGSVSTLTIQRTQQEDSAVYLCASRPNQETQYFGPGTRLLVL.

The chain has TRBV2 and TRBJ2-1; D call uncertain. Germline CDR1 is SNHLY and CDR2 is FYNNEI. The CDR3 is 13 residues long. V lost 5 bases, J lost 5 bases, and 10 bases lay in between. CDR3 in DNA: TGTGCCAGCAGTCAATTAGCTAACAATGAGCAGTTCTTC. This translates into CASSQLANNEQFF.

The rearrangement uses TRBV5-1 and TRBJ1-2; weak D call: TRBD1 (5 bases). The CDR3 covers 14 residues. Germline V CDR1 and CDR2: SGHRS, YFSETQ. V shed 0 bases and J shed 4 bases, with 10 bases lying between them. This chain's CDR3 is CASSLAQGPYGYTF. Written as DNA, the CDR3 is TGCGCCAGCAGCTTGGCCCAGGGCCCCTATGGCTACACCTTC. Drawing the rest from reference TRBV5-1 and TRBJ1-2, the complete variable domain is KAGVTQTPRYLIKTRGQQVTLSCSPISGHRSVSWYQQTPGQGLQFLFEYFSETQRNKGNFPGRFSGRQFSNSRSEMNVSTLELGDSALYLCASSLAQGPYGYTFGSGTRLTVV.

The genes are TRBV11-2 and TRBJ1-6; D is ambiguous. V shed 7 bases and J shed 10 bases, with 14 bases lying between them. Germline-derived CDR1 and CDR2 are SGHAT and FQNNGV. The CDR3 length is 13 residues. DNA of the CDR3: TGTGCCAGCAAAAGAGTCAGAATCTCACCCCTCCACTTT. Translation gives CASKRVRISPLHF.

The V call is TRBV28, the J call TRBJ1-1; a possible D gene is TRBD1 (5 bases). The germline V gene encodes CDR1 MDHEN and CDR2 SYDVKM. Trimming removed 10 bases from V and 0 bases from J, with 9 bases in between. The length of the CDR3 is 12 residues. The CDR3 here is CATAGLNTEAFF. CDR3 nucleotides: TGTGCCACTGCAGGGCTGAACACTGAAGCTTTCTTT.

The CDR3 coding sequence is TGTGCCAGCAGCGTAGGAGCTAGCGGGGGGTTCACAGATACGCAGTATTTT. As protein: CASSVGASGGFTDTQYF. J is TRBJ2-3 and V is TRBV9; 11 nucleotides agree with TRBD2. From germline, CDR1 is SGDLS and CDR2 YYNGEE. CDR3 size: 17 residues. V dropped 0 bases and J dropped 2; count of bases not matched to a gene: 5.

Regarding this clone: Sequence at one end of the junction differs from germline and may be a read error. The chain is built from TRBV6-6 and TRBJ2-7; D call uncertain. Germline CDR1 and CDR2: MNHNY and SVGAGI (reference sequence). The CDR3 contains 12 residues. In DNA form, the CDR3 reads TGTGCCAGCAGTAACTCAAATTACGAGCAGTACTTC. Its protein product is CASSNSNYEQYF.

V is TRBV19 and J is TRBJ2-1, with TRBD2 identical over 7 bases. The length of the CDR3 is 15 residues. Per germline, CDR1 LNHDA and CDR2 SQIVND (reference sequence). The V gene end was trimmed by 5 bases and the J gene end by 7 bases; junction bases not matched to a gene: 11. For the CDR3, the DNA is TGTGCCAGTAGTTTCCAGCGGGGAGTTCGGAATGAGCAGTTCTTC. Protein: CASSFQRGVRNEQFF.

The chain employs TRBV7-2 and TRBJ2-7; 12 nucleotides match TRBD2. Losses at the gene ends were 5 bases for V and 4 bases for J; bases not matched to a gene: 6. This CDR3 contains 15 residues. Germline assignment: CDR1 SGHTA and CDR2 FQGNSA. This chain's CDR3 is CASSTRLAGVYEQYF. CDR3 nucleotide sequence: TGTGCCAGCAGCACTAGACTAGCGGGGGTTTACGAGCAGTACTTC.

V is TRBV11-3 and J is TRBJ2-7; D is perhaps TRBD2 (5 bases). Germline lookup yields CDR1 SGHNT and CDR2 YENEEA. CDR3 length: 15 residues. Trimming removed 0 bases from V and 4 bases from J, with 13 bases in between. CDR3 region: CASSLDGVLGYEQYF. The CDR3 coding sequence is TGTGCCAGCAGCTTAGACGGGGTCTTGGGTTACGAGCAGTACTTC.